The rows below give T cell receptor beta chains drawn from one sample of a study of blood T cell repertoires in COVID-19. Clones were read by immunoSEQ multiplex PCR, and TCRdb kept only the in-frame ones, dropping some. The sample has fewer than 350,000 clones, 81% seen once. The specimen sequenced was peripheral blood. The receptors were gathered from a woman aged 55-69 years with active or convalescent COVID-19. The CDR3 runs from the conserved cysteine through the conserved F or W. Fields, in order: J gene, D gene, V gene, clone size, CDR3 length, CDR3 DNA, CDR3 protein. D genes are given only for firm matches. Clone size is not always given. Where it is, it says once, few, many or a class for expanded clones.

j_call: TRBJ2-1; d_call: TRBD2; v_call: TRBV28; clone_size: -; cdr3_length: 14; cdr3_nt: TGTGCCAGCAAACTGGGGGGGTCTTACAATGAGCAGTTCTTC; cdr3_aa: CASKLGGSYNEQFF
j_call: TRBJ2-7; d_call: -; v_call: TRBV14; clone_size: -; cdr3_length: 17; cdr3_nt: TGTGCCAGCAGCCAAGAACAAGGAAAGCGCCGCTCCTACGAGCAGTACTTC; cdr3_aa: CASSQEQGKRRSYEQYF
j_call: TRBJ2-5; d_call: -; v_call: TRBV7-9; clone_size: -; cdr3_length: 12; cdr3_nt: TGTGCCAGCAGCTTGGGAGCAGAGACCCAGTACTTC; cdr3_aa: CASSLGAETQYF
j_call: TRBJ2-7; d_call: TRBD1; v_call: TRBV6-5; clone_size: -; cdr3_length: 13; cdr3_nt: TGTGCCAACTCTTACGGGACAGCCTACGAGCAGTACTTC; cdr3_aa: CANSYGTAYEQYF
j_call: TRBJ2-5; d_call: TRBD2; v_call: TRBV5-6; clone_size: -; cdr3_length: 16; cdr3_nt: TGTGCCAGCAGCCCCCGTCTAGCGGGGGGGCGGGAGACCCAGTACTTC; cdr3_aa: CASSPRLAGGRETQYF
j_call: TRBJ2-6; d_call: -; v_call: TRBV19; clone_size: -; cdr3_length: 15; cdr3_nt: TGTGCCAGTAGTAGGGGCACCTCTGGGGCCAACGTCCTGACTTTC; cdr3_aa: CASSRGTSGANVLTF
j_call: TRBJ1-2; d_call: -; v_call: TRBV6-5; clone_size: -; cdr3_length: 15; cdr3_nt: TGTGCCAGCAGCGGGTTTCCAGGGCGCGGCTATGGCTACACCTTC; cdr3_aa: CASSGFPGRGYGYTF
j_call: TRBJ2-1; d_call: -; v_call: TRBV10-3; clone_size: -; cdr3_length: 14; cdr3_nt: TGTGCCATCAGTGGGCAACAGGGGGGGGATGAGCAGTTCTTC; cdr3_aa: CAISGQQGGDEQFF
j_call: TRBJ1-1; d_call: TRBD1; v_call: TRBV15; clone_size: -; cdr3_length: 15; cdr3_nt: TGTGCCACCAGCAGGTTAGGACAGGGGGCAACTGAAGCTTTCTTT; cdr3_aa: CATSRLGQGATEAFF
j_call: TRBJ2-3; d_call: TRBD2; v_call: TRBV7-3; clone_size: -; cdr3_length: 15; cdr3_nt: TGTGCCAGCAGCCCAAGGCGGGGGGGCCTAGATACGCAGTATTTT; cdr3_aa: CASSPRRGGLDTQYF
j_call: TRBJ1-2; d_call: -; v_call: TRBV6-4; clone_size: -; cdr3_length: 15; cdr3_nt: TGTGCCAGCAGTGACTCGGGGAGGGATCTCTATGGCTACACCTTC; cdr3_aa: CASSDSGRDLYGYTF
j_call: TRBJ2-6; d_call: -; v_call: TRBV7-9; clone_size: -; cdr3_length: 15; cdr3_nt: TGTGCCAGCAGCCCGCACAGGGCTGGGGCCAACGTCCTGACTTTC; cdr3_aa: CASSPHRAGANVLTF
j_call: TRBJ1-1; d_call: TRBD1; v_call: TRBV4-1; clone_size: -; cdr3_length: 17; cdr3_nt: TGCGCCAGCAGCCAAGAAGGTCGTATAAGGGGGCGAACTGAAGCTTTCTTT; cdr3_aa: CASSQEGRIRGRTEAFF
j_call: TRBJ2-1; d_call: -; v_call: TRBV2; clone_size: -; cdr3_length: 15; cdr3_nt: TGTGCCAGCAGTGAAGCCTGGAGCTCCTACAATGAGCAGTTCTTC; cdr3_aa: CASSEAWSSYNEQFF
j_call: TRBJ2-1; d_call: TRBD1; v_call: TRBV15; clone_size: -; cdr3_length: 15; cdr3_nt: TGTGCCACCAGCAGCCGGGACAGGGGCTACAATGAGCAGTTCTTC; cdr3_aa: CATSSRDRGYNEQFF
j_call: TRBJ2-1; d_call: -; v_call: TRBV27; clone_size: -; cdr3_length: 15; cdr3_nt: TGTGCCAGCAGCTTCTCAGGGGCGACCTACAATGAGCAGTTCTTC; cdr3_aa: CASSFSGATYNEQFF
j_call: TRBJ2-1; d_call: -; v_call: TRBV6-5; clone_size: -; cdr3_length: 11; cdr3_nt: TGTGCCAGCCTAGGCGGGACTCGGCAGTTCTTC; cdr3_aa: CASLGGTRQFF
j_call: TRBJ2-3; d_call: -; v_call: TRBV11-2; clone_size: few; cdr3_length: 16; cdr3_nt: TGTGCCAGCAGCTTTAGGGGCAGTGGACGCACAGATACGCAGTATTTT; cdr3_aa: CASSFRGSGRTDTQYF
j_call: TRBJ1-5; d_call: -; v_call: TRBV6-5; clone_size: few; cdr3_length: 14; cdr3_nt: TGTGCCAGCAGTTACGGATGGAGTAATCAGCCCCAGCATTTT; cdr3_aa: CASSYGWSNQPQHF
j_call: TRBJ2-7; d_call: TRBD2; v_call: TRBV6-2/TRBV6-3; clone_size: -; cdr3_length: 15; cdr3_nt: TGTGCCAGCAGTCAGCTACTAGCGGGGGGCCACCAGCAGTACTTC; cdr3_aa: CASSQLLAGGHQQYF
j_call: TRBJ2-3; d_call: TRBD2; v_call: TRBV5-6; clone_size: -; cdr3_length: 16; cdr3_nt: TGTGCCAGCAGCTTGGCCACCGGGACTAGCGGGGGGACGCAGTATTTT; cdr3_aa: CASSLATGTSGGTQYF
j_call: TRBJ1-2; d_call: -; v_call: TRBV2; clone_size: once; cdr3_length: 14; cdr3_nt: TGTGCCAGCAGTGTGACAGGTTCGTTCGATGGCTACACCTTC; cdr3_aa: CASSVTGSFDGYTF
j_call: TRBJ1-2; d_call: TRBD1; v_call: TRBV28; clone_size: few; cdr3_length: 15; cdr3_nt: TGTGCCAGCAGTTTGGGGCGGACAGGGGGCAATGGCTACACCTTC; cdr3_aa: CASSLGRTGGNGYTF
j_call: TRBJ2-5; d_call: -; v_call: TRBV5-8; clone_size: -; cdr3_length: 14; cdr3_nt: TGTGCCAGCAGCTTGGATCCCCTCCAAGAGACCCAGTACTTC; cdr3_aa: CASSLDPLQETQYF
j_call: TRBJ1-4; d_call: TRBD1; v_call: TRBV7-6; clone_size: few; cdr3_length: 13; cdr3_nt: TGTGCCAGCAGCCAAGACAGGGCGGAAAAACTGTTTTTT; cdr3_aa: CASSQDRAEKLFF
j_call: TRBJ1-1; d_call: -; v_call: TRBV7-2; clone_size: -; cdr3_length: 13; cdr3_nt: TGTGCCAGCAGCGTCAGGGGGAACACTGAAGCTTTCTTT; cdr3_aa: CASSVRGNTEAFF
j_call: TRBJ2-7; d_call: TRBD1; v_call: TRBV12-3/TRBV12-4; clone_size: once; cdr3_length: 13; cdr3_nt: TGTGCCAGCAGTTCCGACAGGGCCTACGAGCAGTACTTC; cdr3_aa: CASSSDRAYEQYF
j_call: TRBJ1-1; d_call: TRBD1; v_call: TRBV18; clone_size: once; cdr3_length: 19; cdr3_nt: TGTGCCAGCTCACCCCTCGGGGTCCCCGGGACAGGGGGGAACACTGAAGCTTTCTTT; cdr3_aa: CASSPLGVPGTGGNTEAFF
j_call: TRBJ2-7; d_call: -; v_call: TRBV9; clone_size: -; cdr3_length: 13; cdr3_nt: TGTGCCAGCAGCGTAGGGGGGCCTGGGGAGCAGTACTTC; cdr3_aa: CASSVGGPGEQYF
j_call: TRBJ1-6; d_call: TRBD1; v_call: TRBV10-2; clone_size: -; cdr3_length: 16; cdr3_nt: TGCGCCAGCGGGGGACAGGGTTCGAATTTGGATTCACCCCTCCACTTT; cdr3_aa: CASGGQGSNLDSPLHF
j_call: TRBJ1-4; d_call: -; v_call: TRBV28; clone_size: -; cdr3_length: 15; cdr3_nt: TGTGCCAGCAGTTTGGGGGGGCGGACTAATGAAAAACTGTTTTTT; cdr3_aa: CASSLGGRTNEKLFF
j_call: TRBJ2-2; d_call: -; v_call: TRBV6-2/TRBV6-3; clone_size: once; cdr3_length: 14; cdr3_nt: TGTGCCAGCAGTTACCTAGCAAACACCGGGGAGCTGTTTTTT; cdr3_aa: CASSYLANTGELFF
j_call: TRBJ2-1; d_call: TRBD1; v_call: TRBV4-2; clone_size: -; cdr3_length: 16; cdr3_nt: TGTGCCAGCAGCCAAGATAAGAGGGGGCCTTACAATGAGCAGTTCTTC; cdr3_aa: CASSQDKRGPYNEQFF
j_call: TRBJ1-1; d_call: TRBD1; v_call: TRBV29-1; clone_size: -; cdr3_length: 13; cdr3_nt: TGCAGCTTCTCGGGGACAGCGAACACTGAAGCTTTCTTT; cdr3_aa: CSFSGTANTEAFF
j_call: TRBJ2-1; d_call: -; v_call: TRBV7-2; clone_size: once; cdr3_length: 14; cdr3_nt: TGTGCCAGCAGCTTTTACGCGGGACTCTATGAGCAGTTCTTC; cdr3_aa: CASSFYAGLYEQFF
j_call: TRBJ2-2; d_call: -; v_call: TRBV3-1/TRBV3-2; clone_size: -; cdr3_length: 17; cdr3_nt: TGTGCCAGCAGCCAAGATCCACGACAGATGGGCACCGGGGAGCTGTTTTTT; cdr3_aa: CASSQDPRQMGTGELFF
j_call: TRBJ1-1; d_call: TRBD1; v_call: TRBV2; clone_size: -; cdr3_length: 13; cdr3_nt: TGTGCCATCCAGGTACAGGGGAAAACTGAAGCTTTCTTT; cdr3_aa: CAIQVQGKTEAFF
j_call: TRBJ1-1; d_call: -; v_call: TRBV19; clone_size: -; cdr3_length: 16; cdr3_nt: TGTGCCAGTAGTCTCCCGGGACACCGCATGAACACTGAAGCTTTCTTT; cdr3_aa: CASSLPGHRMNTEAFF
j_call: TRBJ1-2; d_call: TRBD1; v_call: TRBV5-1; clone_size: -; cdr3_length: 14; cdr3_nt: TGCGCCAGCAGCTTCCCGACAGGGGGCTATGGCTACACCTTC; cdr3_aa: CASSFPTGGYGYTF
j_call: TRBJ1-2; d_call: TRBD1; v_call: TRBV6-5; clone_size: -; cdr3_length: 15; cdr3_nt: TGTGCCAGCAGTTACAACAGGGGAAGCGACTATGGCTACACCTTC; cdr3_aa: CASSYNRGSDYGYTF
j_call: TRBJ1-3; d_call: -; v_call: TRBV5-1; clone_size: -; cdr3_length: 15; cdr3_nt: TGCGCCAGCAGCGCTGGACAGAGCTCTGGAAACACCATATATTTT; cdr3_aa: CASSAGQSSGNTIYF
j_call: TRBJ1-6; d_call: -; v_call: TRBV9; clone_size: few; cdr3_length: 14; cdr3_nt: TGTGCCAGCAGCCCTCAGGGAGGAAATTCACCCCTCCACTTT; cdr3_aa: CASSPQGGNSPLHF
j_call: TRBJ1-2; d_call: TRBD1; v_call: TRBV6-5; clone_size: -; cdr3_length: 14; cdr3_nt: TGTGCCAGCACCAACTTATTGGACAGGGAAGGCTACACCTTC; cdr3_aa: CASTNLLDREGYTF
j_call: TRBJ2-2; d_call: -; v_call: TRBV5-1; clone_size: -; cdr3_length: 16; cdr3_nt: TGCGCCAGCAGCCCCGAGAGGGCCCCGAACACCGGGGAGCTGTTTTTT; cdr3_aa: CASSPERAPNTGELFF
j_call: TRBJ2-2; d_call: -; v_call: TRBV9; clone_size: once; cdr3_length: 17; cdr3_nt: TGTGCCAGCAGCGCGGCCCCACAGGGATCGGGGACCGGGGAGCTGTTTTTT; cdr3_aa: CASSAAPQGSGTGELFF
j_call: TRBJ2-1; d_call: TRBD2; v_call: TRBV2; clone_size: -; cdr3_length: 15; cdr3_nt: TGTGCCAGCAGTGAGCGGCGGGGGGGCTACAATGAGCAGTTCTTC; cdr3_aa: CASSERRGGYNEQFF
j_call: TRBJ1-2; d_call: TRBD1; v_call: TRBV6-5; clone_size: -; cdr3_length: 14; cdr3_nt: TGTGCCAGCAGCTACAGGGGAAACTACTATGGCTACACCTTC; cdr3_aa: CASSYRGNYYGYTF